The 9 T cell receptor beta chains below all came from one sample that was sequenced in a study of T-cell reconstitution after alpha-beta-depleted transplantation in children. Library preparation (for TCRbeta) was performed with unique molecular identifiers. From the PCR reads, TCRdb called clonotypes with MiXCR, one entry per CDR3 protein. This table holds fewer than 700,000 distinct CDR3 sequences, around 23% found once. The sequencing used PBMCs, mostly from graft donor cells, collected 360 days after TCRalphabeta/CD19-depleted stem cell transplant. Every receptor here comes from a boy under two years old who had a stem cell transplant for acute myeloid leukemia, so the T cells may come from the graft donor.

Only a few counts were recorded for this clonotype. J is TRBJ2-3 and V is TRBV20-1; 10 nucleotides line up with TRBD2. The CDR3 runs to 15 residues. V lost 1 base, J lost 4 bases, and 5 bases stayed unmatched. Germline CDR1 reads DFQATT; CDR2 reads SNEGSKA (reference sequence). The CDR3 is CSARVGTSDADTQYF. CDR3 sequence (DNA): TGCAGTGCTAGAGTGGGGACTAGCGATGCAGATACGCAGTATTTT.

This clonotype was picked up many times. V usage is TRBV14 and J usage is TRBJ2-2, with TRBD1 identical over 8 bases. There are 14 residues in the CDR3. J lost 3 bases, V lost 8 bases, and 5 bases had no gene match. CDR1 is SGHDN, CDR2 FVKESK, per germline. The CDR3 is CASQGAVHTGELFF. DNA for the CDR3: TGTGCCAGCCAGGGGGCAGTTCACACCGGGGAGCTGTTTTTT.

This clonotype has just a few counts. The rearrangement uses TRBV11-2 and TRBJ2-7; possible D gene TRBD2, 7 bases. Germline V gives CDR1 SGHAT, CDR2 FQNNGV. The CDR3 is made up of 15 amino acids. Deletions cut 2 bases from V and 5 bases from J, with 16 bases between. In DNA, the CDR3 is TGTGCCAGCAGCTTAAGTGTGGGGGGGCACAACGAGCAGTACGTC. As protein: CASSLSVGGHNEQYV.

This clonotype was recorded at least ten times. This chain uses TRBV20-1 with TRBJ1-6; possibly TRBD1 for D (6 bases). V was shortened by 0 bases and J by 8 bases, with 17 bases between the two germline ends. This CDR3 is 16 amino acids long. Germline values: CDR1 DFQATT, CDR2 SNEGSKA (reference sequence). CDR3 sequence (DNA): TGCAGTGCTAGAGATCAGGAAGGGCAGGGGCATTCACCCCTCCACTTT. Amino acid sequence: CSARDQEGQGHSPLHF.

This chain uses TRBV20-1 with TRBJ2-3; TRBD2 is a possible D gene (5 bases). There are 18 residues in the CDR3. Germline CDR1 is DFQATT and CDR2 is SNEGSKA (reference sequence). Trimming stripped 0 bases from V and 2 bases from J, with 21 bases between. The CDR3 protein is CSARDRYSAGPYTDTQYF. The CDR3 coding sequence is TGCAGTGCTAGAGATCGTTACTCGGCGGGTCCCTACACAGATACGCAGTATTTT.

The chain has TRBV3-1 and TRBJ1-2, with 7 positions matching TRBD1. J was trimmed by 7 bases and V by 4 bases; bases with no gene match: 12. CDR3 size: 15 residues. Looked up from germline, CDR1 is LGHDT and CDR2 is YNNKEL (reference sequence). CDR3 in amino acids: CASSLRQGQRAGYTF. The DNA of the CDR3 is TGTGCCAGCAGCCTTCGACAGGGTCAGAGGGCTGGCTACACCTTC.

This clonotype has only a few counts. The V and J genes are TRBV5-1 and TRBJ2-2; 7 bases fit TRBD2. The CDR3 length is 16 residues. Trimming cost V 2 bases and J 2 bases; bases outside gene matches: 6. Germline assignment: CDR1 SGHRS and CDR2 YFSETQ. As DNA, the CDR3 is TGCGCCAGCAGCTTCCAAACTAGCGTTAACACCGGGGAGCTGTTTTTT. Its translation is CASSFQTSVNTGELFF.

The J gene is TRBJ2-5, the V gene TRBV5-8; tentatively, D is TRBD1 (6 bases). The V and J ends lost 4 bases and 10 bases respectively, with 17 bases between them. Germline V CDR1 and CDR2: SGHTS, YDEGEE. The CDR3 is made up of 13 amino acids. The CDR3 spells CASSPGHGVGQYF. CDR3 DNA: TGTGCCAGCAGCCCGGGACACGGAGTTGGCCAGTACTTC.

The gene calls are TRBV4-1 and TRBJ2-5, with D perhaps matching TRBD1 (7 bases). CDR3 length: 16 amino acids. Germline V gene lookup returns CDR1 MGHRA and CDR2 YSYEKL. Trimming took 4 bases from V and 3 from J, leaving 18 bases between them. The chain's CDR3 is CASSPRAGQLKETQYF. DNA of the CDR3: TGCGCCAGCAGCCCGAGGGCGGGACAGCTAAAAGAGACCCAGTACTTC.